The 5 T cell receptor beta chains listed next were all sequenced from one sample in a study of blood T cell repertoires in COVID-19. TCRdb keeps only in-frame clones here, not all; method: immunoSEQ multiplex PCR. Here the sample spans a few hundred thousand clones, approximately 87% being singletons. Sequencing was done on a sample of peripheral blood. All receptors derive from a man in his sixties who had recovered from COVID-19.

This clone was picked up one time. The CDR3 loop reads CATSDSTAGGWAGGYTF. For the CDR3, the DNA is TGTGCCACCAGTGATTCGACGGCAGGGGGCTGGGCGGGTGGCTACACCTTC. V is TRBV24-1 and J is TRBJ1-2; 8 positions match TRBD1. The CDR3 spans 17 residues. Germline lookup yields CDR1 KGHDR and CDR2 SFDVKD. Trimming at V came to 2 bases and at J to 7 bases, leaving 14 bases not matched to a gene.

DNA of the CDR3: TGTGCCAGCTCCCTCGGGGACAGGGCGGGGGAGCAGTACTTC. The encoded protein is CASSLGDRAGEQYF. The chain carries TRBV9 and TRBJ2-7; 9 bases align to TRBD1. The CDR3 has 14 residues. V was clipped by 7 bases and J by 7 bases; unmatched bases: 12. CDR1 is SGDLS, CDR2 YYNGEE, per germline. The variable domain in full, completed from reference TRBV9 and TRBJ2-7, reads DSGVTQTPKHLITATGQRVTLRCSPRSGDLSVYWYQQSLDQGLQFLIQYYNGEERAKGNILERFSAQQFPDLHSELNLSSLELGDSALYFCASSLGDRAGEQYFGPGTRLTVT.

The CDR3 spells CASSSGDRDEQYF. The CDR3 nucleotides read TGTGCCAGCAGCTCAGGAGACAGGGACGAGCAGTACTTC. The V call is TRBV7-2, the J call TRBJ2-7, with 7 bases that match TRBD1. The trim removed 4 bases at V and 5 bases at J, leaving 5 bases unmatched. Germline lookup yields CDR1 SGHTA and CDR2 FQGNSA. The CDR3 is 13 residues long.

CDR3: CASIGLMNTEAFF. The DNA for the CDR3 is TGTGCCAGCATTGGCCTCATGAACACTGAAGCTTTCTTT. The V call is TRBV6-5, the J call TRBJ1-1; the D is unclear. This CDR3 comprises 13 residues. With 7 bases removed from V and 0 bases from J, the gap between germline ends came to 9 bases. CDR1 and CDR2 (germline): MNHEY, SVGAGI.

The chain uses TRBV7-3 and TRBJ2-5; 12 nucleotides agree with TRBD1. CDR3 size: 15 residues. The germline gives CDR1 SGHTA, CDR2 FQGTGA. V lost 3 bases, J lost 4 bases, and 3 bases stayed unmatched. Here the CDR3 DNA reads TGTGCCAGCAGCTTGGGACAGGGGGCGGGAGAGACCCAGTACTTC. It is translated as CASSLGQGAGETQYF.